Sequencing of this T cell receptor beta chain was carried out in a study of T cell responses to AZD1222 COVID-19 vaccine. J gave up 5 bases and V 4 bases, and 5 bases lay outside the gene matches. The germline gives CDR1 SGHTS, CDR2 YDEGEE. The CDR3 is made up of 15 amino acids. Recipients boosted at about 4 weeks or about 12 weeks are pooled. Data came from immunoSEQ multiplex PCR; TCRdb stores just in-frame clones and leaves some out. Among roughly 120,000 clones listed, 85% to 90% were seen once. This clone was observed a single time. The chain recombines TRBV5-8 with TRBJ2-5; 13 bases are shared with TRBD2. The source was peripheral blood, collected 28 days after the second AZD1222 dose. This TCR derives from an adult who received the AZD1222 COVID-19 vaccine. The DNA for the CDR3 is TGTGCCAGCAGCCCGGGACTAGCGGGGCTGGAGACCCAGTACTTC. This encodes CASSPGLAGLETQYF.